This TCR beta chain is from a study of cytomegalovirus exposure and HLA in healthy donors. Study results and limitations: An analysis was carried out at a later point. It showed that HLA-associated TCR beta chains were more clonally expanded than equally common non-associated chains. In an earlier analysis, in around 590 donors, most V segments appeared productive either ~90% or ~30% of the time.

PCR employed 60 Vbeta and 13 Jbeta primers. Profiled with immunoSEQ multiplex PCR; TCRdb holds only in-frame clones, not every one. The data contain more than 140,000 clones, 75% to 80% of them singletons. This clone has more than one count but fewer than ten. Its matching antigen is unknown. CDR1 and CDR2 (germline): SGDLS, YYNGEE. This CDR3 has 15 residues. J was trimmed by 2 bases and V by 0 bases; bases with no gene match: 4. The rearrangement uses TRBV9 and TRBJ2-7, with 8 bases that match TRBD1. The sample comprised PBMCs. The receptor was derived from a male donor in good health and CMV-seronegative. CDR3: CASSVDQGATYEQYF. In DNA form, the CDR3 reads TGTGCCAGCAGCGTAGACCAGGGGGCAACCTACGAGCAGTACTTC.